This passage covers 26 T cell receptor beta chains from one sample sequenced in a study of T-cell memory formation after mild COVID-19. TCRdb passed the 5' RACE reads through MiXCR, listing each CDR3 protein once. The data show hundreds of thousands of distinct CDR3 sequences, 20% to 25% seen once. Source material: PBMCs or a T cell subset sorted from them (not recorded which). The origin of the receptors is an adult woman who had mild COVID-19 (a few samples of this study predate the infection). Cell type and time point are not known.

There are a few counts of this clonotype. The chain is built from TRBV24-1 and TRBJ2-1; the match to TRBD2 covers 9 bases. V was clipped by 5 bases and J by 9 bases; unmatched bases: 4. Germline CDR1 KGHDR, CDR2 SFDVKD. CDR3 size: 13 residues. The CDR3 sequence: CATSVLTSGEQFF. The DNA for the CDR3 is TGTGCCACCAGTGTCTTGACTAGCGGTGAGCAGTTCTTC.

The chain is built from TRBV24-1 and TRBJ2-5; no reliable D call. CDR1 and CDR2 from the germline V gene are KGHDR and SFDVKD. The ends were cut back, 3 bases at V and 6 bases at J, with 13 bases in the middle. There are 14 residues in the CDR3. The CDR3 bases are TGTGCCACCAGTGATCCGGACCCTCCCCAGACCCAGTACTTC. Its translation is CATSDPDPPQTQYF.

The chain is built from TRBV7-3 and TRBJ2-3; D gene ambiguous. CDR1 is SGHTA, CDR2 FQGTGA, per germline. V gave up 0 bases and J gave up 5 bases, with 6 bases separating them. The CDR3 runs to 13 residues. This CDR3 is CASSLTVRDTQYF. The CDR3 DNA follows: TGTGCCAGCAGCTTAACGGTCAGAGATACGCAGTATTTT. Complete variable domain (other parts from reference TRBV7-3 and TRBJ2-3): GAGVSQTPSNKVTEKGKYVELRCDPISGHTALYWYRQSLGQGPEFLIYFQGTGAADDSGLPNDRFFAVRPEGSVSTLKIQRTERGDSAVYLCASSLTVRDTQYFGPGTRLTVL.

The rearrangement links TRBV5-1 to TRBJ2-7; 9 bases match TRBD1. Losses at the gene ends were 2 bases for V and 6 bases for J; bases not matched to a gene: 12. Germline assignment: CDR1 SGHRS and CDR2 YFSETQ. This CDR3 comprises 16 residues. CDR3 loop: CASSLTGGRAVREQYF. In DNA form, the CDR3 reads TGCGCCAGCAGCTTAACAGGGGGCCGGGCGGTACGCGAGCAGTACTTC.

This clonotype occurred a few times. This chain uses TRBV11-3 with TRBJ2-2; D possibly corresponds to TRBD1 (6 bases). V was trimmed by 0 bases and J by 1 base, leaving 9 bases between them. CDR1 is SGHNT, CDR2 YENEEA, per germline. This CDR3 is 16 amino acids long. Here the CDR3 DNA reads TGTGCCAGCAGCTTAGACGGACAGCTGAACACCGGGGAGCTGTTTTTT. This encodes CASSLDGQLNTGELFF.

This clonotype was seen a few times. The gene calls are TRBV20-1 and TRBJ2-1; TRBD2 is a possible D gene (5 bases). V gave up 3 bases and J gave up 4 bases, with 13 bases separating them. From germline, CDR1 is DFQATT and CDR2 SNEGSKA (reference sequence). CDR3 size: 14 residues. The CDR3 nucleotides read TGCAGTGCTAGTATCGGGGAGATATACAATGAGCAGTTCTTC. Protein product: CSASIGEIYNEQFF.

In its sample, this clonotype was seen many times. The chain has TRBV4-1 and TRBJ2-3; 8 positions agree with TRBD2. Losses at the gene ends were 1 base for V and 4 bases for J; bases not matched to a gene: 10. The CDR3 runs 17 residues. The germline CDR1 and CDR2 sequences are MGHRA and YSYEKL. CDR3 in DNA: TGCGCCAGCAGCCAAGCCCGGGGGGGCCGGGCGGCAGATACGCAGTATTTT. Protein: CASSQARGGRAADTQYF.

The chain is built from TRBV5-1 and TRBJ2-2; D is undetermined. Trimming took 0 bases from V and 3 from J, leaving 12 bases between them. Germline CDR1 reads SGHRS; CDR2 reads YFSETQ. The CDR3 loop spans 16 amino acids. The CDR3: CASSLALKPDTGELFF. CDR3 bases: TGCGCCAGCAGCTTGGCCTTGAAGCCCGACACCGGGGAGCTGTTTTTT. Full variable domain (outside the CDR3, taken from reference TRBV5-1 and TRBJ2-2): KAGVTQTPRYLIKTRGQQVTLSCSPISGHRSVSWYQQTPGQGLQFLFEYFSETQRNKGNFPGRFSGRQFSNSRSEMNVSTLELGDSALYLCASSLALKPDTGELFFGEGSRLTVL.

The chain carries TRBV9 and TRBJ2-1; D may be TRBD2 (6 bases). Trimming pared 0 bases from V and 6 bases from J, leaving 16 bases between. The CDR3 is made up of 16 amino acids. Germline V lookup: CDR1 SGDLS, CDR2 YYNGEE. CDR3 in amino acids: CASSVAPGVVGNEQFF. CDR3 in DNA: TGTGCCAGCAGCGTAGCCCCGGGGGTAGTCGGCAATGAGCAGTTCTTC.

This clonotype was observed a handful of times. The rearrangement uses TRBV29-1 and TRBJ2-7, with 8 bases that match TRBD1. The CDR3 sequence is 14 residues long. Germline V lookup: CDR1 SQVTM, CDR2 ANQGSEA. The trim removed 0 bases at V and 6 bases at J, leaving 7 bases unmatched. The CDR3 sequence is CSVEDSGQGFEQYF. CDR3 nucleotides: TGCAGCGTTGAAGATTCAGGACAGGGCTTCGAGCAGTACTTC.

J is TRBJ1-2 and V is TRBV7-9; TRBD1 matches at 7 bases. Germline CDR1 is SEHNR and CDR2 is FQNEAQ (reference sequence). CDR3 length equals 15 residues. With V trimmed by 5 bases and J by 5 bases, 11 bases remained unmatched. This CDR3 is CASSVEPGQRYGYTF. The CDR3 nucleotides are TGTGCCAGCAGCGTCGAACCGGGACAGAGATATGGCTACACCTTC. Combining the CDR3 with reference TRBV7-9 and TRBJ1-2 gives the whole variable domain DTGVSQNPRHKITKRGQNVTFRCDPISEHNRLYWYRQTLGQGPEFLTYFQNEAQLEKSRLLSDRFSAERPKGSFSTLEIQRTEQGDSAMYLCASSVEPGQRYGYTFGSGTRLTVV.

In its sample, this clonotype was seen a few times. The V and J genes are TRBV12-3 or TRBV12-4 and TRBJ2-3, with TRBD1 matching over 7 bases. The trim removed 9 bases at V and 6 bases at J, leaving 6 bases unmatched. The CDR3 length is 12 residues. The DNA for the CDR3 is TGTGCCAGTAAGGGGGCATCGGATACGCAGTATTTT. Residues: CASKGASDTQYF.

The chain couples TRBV13 to TRBJ1-1, with D tentatively TRBD1 (5 bases). The germline V gene encodes CDR1 PRHDT and CDR2 FYEKMQ (reference sequence). The CDR3 totals 16 residues. Deletions cut 0 bases from V and 1 base from J, with 12 bases between. DNA for the CDR3: TGTGCCAGCAGCTTAGGAGGGGCCCTGAGGAACACTGAAGCTTTCTTT. This encodes CASSLGGALRNTEAFF.

In this sample, this clonotype turned up a few times. The chain combines TRBV20-1 with TRBJ2-2; possibly TRBD1 for D (7 bases). The CDR3 covers 16 residues. With 6 bases removed from V and 3 bases from J, the gap between germline ends came to 20 bases. Germline values: CDR1 DFQATT, CDR2 SNEGSKA (reference sequence). This CDR3 is CSANRAGGGDTGELFF. CDR3 in DNA: TGCAGTGCAAACCGGGCCGGAGGGGGCGACACCGGGGAGCTGTTTTTT.

A few counts support this clonotype. The chain carries TRBV7-2 and TRBJ2-5, with TRBD2 matching 8 bases. V lost 6 bases to trimming and J lost 5 bases; unmatched junction nucleotides: 11. This CDR3 contains 15 residues. CDR1 is SGHTA, CDR2 FQGNSA, per germline. DNA of the CDR3: TGTGCCAGCAGACCTCCAATAGCGGGATGGGAGACCCAGTACTTC. Residues: CASRPPIAGWETQYF.

There are a few counts of this clonotype. The chain recombines TRBV29-1 with TRBJ2-1; D remains unclear. This CDR3 is 13 amino acids long. V lost 0 bases and J lost 6, with 9 bases in between. CDR1 is SQVTM and CDR2 is ANQGSEA in the germline V gene. CDR3 in amino acids: CSVEESRGNEQFF. CDR3 bases: TGCAGCGTTGAAGAGTCAAGAGGCAATGAGCAGTTCTTC.

The gene calls are TRBV15 and TRBJ1-4; D is unresolved. The CDR3 sequence is 14 residues long. Deletions cut 2 bases from V and 8 bases from J, with 12 bases between. Germline V gene data show CDR1 as LNHNV and CDR2 as YYDKDF (reference sequence). This CDR3 reads CATSRYLQNEKLFF. The DNA for the CDR3 is TGTGCCACCAGCAGATATCTACAGAACGAAAAACTGTTTTTT.

This clonotype has more than one count but fewer than ten. This chain links TRBV7-2 with TRBJ2-1, with 11 bases lining up with TRBD2. The CDR3 runs 16 residues. Germline V gene sequence: CDR1 SGHTA, CDR2 FQGNSA. With 0 bases clipped from V and 7 bases from J, the junction kept 5 bases outside the gene matches. CDR3 region: CASSLAATSGKNEQFF. The CDR3, as DNA: TGTGCCAGCAGCTTAGCAGCGACTAGCGGGAAGAATGAGCAGTTCTTC.

The rearrangement uses TRBV12-3 or TRBV12-4 and TRBJ1-2; the D is unclear. The CDR3 consists of 12 residues. The ends were cut back, 3 bases at V and 5 bases at J, with 7 bases in the middle. DNA for the CDR3: TGTGCCAGCAGTTTGAGGCTTTATGGCTACACCTTC. Its protein is CASSLRLYGYTF.

This chain joins TRBV12-3 or TRBV12-4 and TRBJ1-5, with D possibly being TRBD1 (6 bases). This CDR3 is built from 14 residues. The V end lost 2 bases, the J end lost 5 bases, and 10 bases lay between the germline ends. The CDR3 bases are TGTGCCAGCAGTTTATGGGGGCAGGATCAGCCCCAGCATTTT. Translated: CASSLWGQDQPQHF.

V usage is TRBV28 and J usage is TRBJ1-1; D is undetermined. CDR3 length equals 13 residues. The germline V gene encodes CDR1 MDHEN and CDR2 SYDVKM. Deletions cut 3 bases from V and 5 bases from J, with 10 bases between. In DNA form, the CDR3 reads TGTGCCAGCAGTTTTACGCAGAGGACTGAAGCTTTCTTT. Translation gives CASSFTQRTEAFF.

The chain has TRBV10-3 and TRBJ2-7; D may correspond to TRBD1 or TRBD2 (5 bases each). This CDR3 spans 13 amino acids. CDR1 ENHRY and CDR2 SYGVKD come from the germline V gene. V lost 8 bases, J lost 4 bases, and 15 bases lay in between. This CDR3 reads CAIGRQTDYEQYF. Here the CDR3 DNA reads TGTGCCATCGGGAGACAGACCGATTACGAGCAGTACTTC.

The chain has TRBV6-2 or TRBV6-3 and TRBJ2-7; D is uncertain. Germline-derived CDR1 and CDR2 are MNHEY and SVGEGT. This CDR3 contains 12 residues. V was pared by 0 bases and J by 8 bases, with 8 bases between. The CDR3 DNA is TGTGCCAGCAGTTACTCGAAAAGACAGCAGTACTTC. This sequence encodes CASSYSKRQQYF.

This clonotype was observed once. V gene TRBV5-6 combines with J gene TRBJ2-7; 7 bases match TRBD1. With V trimmed by 4 bases and J by 6 bases, 4 bases remained unmatched. The CDR3 covers 12 residues. From germline, CDR1 is SGHDT and CDR2 YYEEEE. CDR3 in amino acids: CASSPDRVEQYF. The CDR3, as DNA: TGTGCCAGCAGCCCAGACAGGGTCGAGCAGTACTTC.

This clonotype showed up many times. The CDR3 DNA follows: TGCGCCAGCAGCCAAGAGAAGACAGGCAACTATGGCTACACCTTC. Its translation: CASSQEKTGNYGYTF. J is TRBJ1-2 and V is TRBV4-1; D is perhaps TRBD1 (6 bases). This CDR3 region has 15 residues. V lost 0 bases to trimming and J lost 2 bases, with 10 bases between them. CDR1 is MGHRA and CDR2 is YSYEKL in the germline V gene.

The V gene is TRBV7-8, the J gene TRBJ2-5; 8 bases align to TRBD2. This CDR3 spans 15 amino acids. CDR1 is SGHVS and CDR2 is FQNEAQ in the germline V gene. Losses at the gene ends were 4 bases for V and 2 bases for J; bases not matched to a gene: 6. In DNA form, the CDR3 reads TGTGCCAGCAGCTCGAAGCGGGAGACACAAGAGACCCAGTACTTC. Encoded protein: CASSSKRETQETQYF.